This T cell receptor beta chain is drawn from a study of shared clonotypes between healthy human individuals. Generated by immunoSEQ multiplex PCR, the TCRdb table keeps only in-frame clones and is missing some. The sample lists over a million clones, approximately 96% occurring once. CDR1 and CDR2 (germline): MNHEY, SMNVEV (reference sequence). The germline V and J ends were trimmed by 3 bases and 1 base, with 9 bases remaining between them. This CDR3 is built from 14 residues. This chain joins TRBV27 and TRBJ1-1, with D possibly being TRBD1 (5 bases). Sequences were obtained from naive CD4+ T cells sorted from blood. Subset noted: CD45RA+ positively selected. The receptor's source is a young man in good health. The CDR3 DNA follows: TGTGCCAGCAGTTTTCGGGGGGGGAACACTGAAGCTTTCTTT. Translating gives CASSFRGGNTEAFF.